These 4 T cell receptor beta chains were sequenced from one sample in a study of post-analysis software for immune sequencing data. Study-wide points: Among four or five TRBV segments more frequent in patients than controls were TRBV5-6, TRBV5-1 and TRBV20-1.

Sequencing libraries made from TCR beta cDNA carried unique molecular identifiers. TCRdb analysed the PCR reads with MiXCR anew, one entry per CDR3 protein. This table holds hundreds of thousands of distinct CDR3 sequences, roughly 40% found once. No cognate antigen is known for these TCRs. Sequencing was done on a sample of blood. The source is a girl aged 10 to 17 with multiple sclerosis.

This clonotype appeared a few times. V usage is TRBV11-2 and J usage is TRBJ2-3, with 8 bases aligning to TRBD2. CDR1 and CDR2 (germline): SGHAT, FQNNGV. V lost 5 bases and J lost 7; bases outside the gene matches: 14. This CDR3 is 16 amino acids long. The CDR3 DNA reads as TGTGCCAGCAGCCTAAAAAGCAGCGGGAGATTAAATACGCAGTATTTT. It specifies CASSLKSSGRLNTQYF.

The chain links TRBV12-3 or TRBV12-4 to TRBJ2-7; 7 bases agree with TRBD2. V gave up 0 bases and J gave up 0 bases; unmatched junction bases: 8. The CDR3 length is 17 residues. The DNA of the CDR3 is TGTGCCAGCAGTTTAGCGCTAGCGGTCCGAATCTCCTACGAGCAGTACTTC. This codes for CASSLALAVRISYEQYF.

This clonotype was detected only a few times. The chain is built from TRBV5-1 and TRBJ1-5; D ambiguous. Germline V lookup: CDR1 SGHRS, CDR2 YFSETQ. With 7 bases removed from V and 0 bases from J, the gap between germline ends came to 11 bases. The CDR3 covers 14 residues. For the CDR3, the DNA is TGCGCCAGCTCGGACGGTTATAGCAATCAGCCCCAGCATTTT. Amino acid sequence: CASSDGYSNQPQHF.

This clonotype is a singleton in its sample. The CDR3 region has the DNA TGTGCCAGCACCCGAGGGGCAGGGCGCCCAGATACGCAGTATTTT. Translating gives CASTRGAGRPDTQYF. This rearrangement joins TRBV6-6 to TRBJ2-3; TRBD1 or TRBD2 may be the D gene (5 bases each). The length of the CDR3 is 15 residues. Germline-derived CDR1 and CDR2 are MNHNY and SVGAGI (reference sequence). V gave up 7 bases and J gave up 4 bases, with 18 bases separating them.